This TCR beta chain emerged from a study of Ad26.COV2.S vaccination and SARS-CoV-2 variants. Study-wide points: Participants given vaccine showed non-spike TCR breadth similar to that of placebo recipients.

V lost 3 bases, J lost 3 bases, and 12 bases lay in between. Germline V CDR1 and CDR2: SGDLS, YYNGEE. This CDR3 comprises 15 residues. This table comes from immunoSEQ multiplex PCR, and its TCRdb copy is limited to in-frame clones, with some not included. The profile shows a few hundred thousand clones, 80% to 95% of them singletons. The treatment was: roughly 18 received Ad26.COV2.S at low or high dose, single or two shots; several received placebo; per-sample allocation not given. Specimens were obtained on day 63 following the first vaccine or placebo injection. Of note for this clone: Its antigen is unidentified.

This specimen was peripheral blood, taken in a trial of Ad26.COV2.S vaccine versus placebo. This clonotype originated in a person aged 18 to 59 who received the Ad26.COV2.S COVID-19 vaccine or a placebo. This chain connects TRBV9 to TRBJ2-2; D is perhaps TRBD2 (6 bases). In DNA, the CDR3 is TGTGCCAGCAGCGCGGCGGGAATTCACACCGGGGAGCTGTTTTTT. It yields the protein CASSAAGIHTGELFF.